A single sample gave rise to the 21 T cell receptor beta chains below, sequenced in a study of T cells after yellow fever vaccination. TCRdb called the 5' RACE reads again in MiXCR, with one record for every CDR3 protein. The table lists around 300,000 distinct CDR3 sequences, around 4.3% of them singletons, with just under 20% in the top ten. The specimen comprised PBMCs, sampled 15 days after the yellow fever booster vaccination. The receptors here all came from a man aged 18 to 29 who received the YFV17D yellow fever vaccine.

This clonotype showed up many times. The CDR3 loop is CSVEDRGVQYF. The CDR3 DNA follows: TGCAGCGTTGAAGATCGGGGGGTGCAGTACTTC. The J gene is TRBJ2-7, the V gene TRBV29-1, with 7 nucleotides matching TRBD2. Losses at the gene ends were 0 bases for V and 9 bases for J; bases not matched to a gene: 2. Germline V CDR1 and CDR2: SQVTM, ANQGSEA. The CDR3 has 11 amino acids.

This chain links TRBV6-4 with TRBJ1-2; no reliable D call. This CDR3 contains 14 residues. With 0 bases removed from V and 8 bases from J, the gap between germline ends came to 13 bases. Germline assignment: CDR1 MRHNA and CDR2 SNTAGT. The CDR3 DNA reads TGTGCCAGCAGTGACTCGGGGATTGCGTGGGGCTACACCTTC. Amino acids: CASSDSGIAWGYTF.

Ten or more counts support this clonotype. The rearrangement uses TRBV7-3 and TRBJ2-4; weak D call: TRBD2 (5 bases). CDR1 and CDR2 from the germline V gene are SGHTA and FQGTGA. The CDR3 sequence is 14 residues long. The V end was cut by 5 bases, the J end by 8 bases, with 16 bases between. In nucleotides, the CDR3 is TGTGCCAGCAGCCCGAGAGGTCGGGGTGACATTCAGTACTTC. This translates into CASSPRGRGDIQYF. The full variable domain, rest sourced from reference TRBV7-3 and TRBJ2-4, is GAGVSQTPSNKVTEKGKYVELRCDPISGHTALYWYRQSLGQGPEFLIYFQGTGAADDSGLPNDRFFAVRPEGSVSTLKIQRTERGDSAVYLCASSPRGRGDIQYFGAGTRLSVL.

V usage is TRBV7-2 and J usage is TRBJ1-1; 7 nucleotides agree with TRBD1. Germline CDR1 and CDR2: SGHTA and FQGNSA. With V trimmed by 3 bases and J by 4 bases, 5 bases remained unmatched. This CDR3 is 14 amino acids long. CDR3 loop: CASSFARGGTEAFF. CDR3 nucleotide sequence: TGTGCCAGCAGCTTTGCCAGGGGGGGCACTGAAGCTTTCTTT.

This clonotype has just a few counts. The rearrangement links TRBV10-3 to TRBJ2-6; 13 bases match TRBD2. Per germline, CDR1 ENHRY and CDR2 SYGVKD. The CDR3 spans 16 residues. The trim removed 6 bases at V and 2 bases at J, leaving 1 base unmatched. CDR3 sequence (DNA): TGTGCCATCAGCGGGACTAGCGGGGCTGGGGCCAACGTCCTGACTTTC. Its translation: CAISGTSGAGANVLTF.

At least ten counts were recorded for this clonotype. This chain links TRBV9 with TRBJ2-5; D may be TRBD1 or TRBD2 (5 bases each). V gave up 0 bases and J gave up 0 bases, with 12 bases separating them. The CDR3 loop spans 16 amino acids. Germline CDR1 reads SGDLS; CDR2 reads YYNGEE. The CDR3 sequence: CASSVGALGHQETQYF. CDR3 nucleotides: TGTGCCAGCAGCGTAGGCGCCTTGGGACACCAAGAGACCCAGTACTTC.

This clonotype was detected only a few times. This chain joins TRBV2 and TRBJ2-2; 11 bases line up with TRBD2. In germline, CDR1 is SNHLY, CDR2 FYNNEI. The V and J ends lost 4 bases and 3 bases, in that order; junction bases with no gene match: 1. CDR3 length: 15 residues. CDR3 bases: TGTGCCAGCAGTGTTAGCGGGGGGGACACCGGGGAGCTGTTTTTT. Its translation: CASSVSGGDTGELFF.

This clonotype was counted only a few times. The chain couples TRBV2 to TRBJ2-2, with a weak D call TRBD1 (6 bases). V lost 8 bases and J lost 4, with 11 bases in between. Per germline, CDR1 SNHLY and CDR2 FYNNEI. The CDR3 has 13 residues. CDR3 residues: CASGEGGTGELFF. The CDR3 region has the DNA TGTGCCAGCGGCGAAGGGGGCACCGGGGAGCTGTTTTTT.

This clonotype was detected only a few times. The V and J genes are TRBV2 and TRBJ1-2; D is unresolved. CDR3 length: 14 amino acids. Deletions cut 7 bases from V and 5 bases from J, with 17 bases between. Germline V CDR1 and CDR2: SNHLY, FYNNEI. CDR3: CASKTKMGIYGYTF. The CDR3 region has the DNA TGTGCCAGCAAAACCAAAATGGGCATATATGGCTACACCTTC.

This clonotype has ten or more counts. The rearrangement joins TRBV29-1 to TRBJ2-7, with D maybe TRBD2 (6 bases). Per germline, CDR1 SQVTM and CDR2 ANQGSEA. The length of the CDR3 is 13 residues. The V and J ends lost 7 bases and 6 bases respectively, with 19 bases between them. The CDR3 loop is CSASGGTPLEQYF. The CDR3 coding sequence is TGCAGCGCAAGTGGGGGGACGCCCCTCGAGCAGTACTTC.

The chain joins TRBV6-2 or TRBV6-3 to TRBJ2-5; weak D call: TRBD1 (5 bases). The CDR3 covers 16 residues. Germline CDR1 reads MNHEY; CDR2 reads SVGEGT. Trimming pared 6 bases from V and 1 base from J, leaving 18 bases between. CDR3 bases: TGTGCCAGCAGGAAGACAGAGACGCAACTCCAAGAGACCCAGTACTTC. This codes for CASRKTETQLQETQYF.

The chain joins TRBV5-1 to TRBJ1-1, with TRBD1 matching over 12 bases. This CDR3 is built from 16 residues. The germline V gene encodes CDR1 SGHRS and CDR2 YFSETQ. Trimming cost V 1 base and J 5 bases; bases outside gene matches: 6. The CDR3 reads CASSLRDRGRRTEAFF. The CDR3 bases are TGCGCCAGCAGCTTGAGGGACAGGGGGCGAAGGACTGAAGCTTTCTTT. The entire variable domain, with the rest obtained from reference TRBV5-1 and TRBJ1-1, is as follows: KAGVTQTPRYLIKTRGQQVTLSCSPISGHRSVSWYQQTPGQGLQFLFEYFSETQRNKGNFPGRFSGRQFSNSRSEMNVSTLELGDSALYLCASSLRDRGRRTEAFFGQGTRLTVV.

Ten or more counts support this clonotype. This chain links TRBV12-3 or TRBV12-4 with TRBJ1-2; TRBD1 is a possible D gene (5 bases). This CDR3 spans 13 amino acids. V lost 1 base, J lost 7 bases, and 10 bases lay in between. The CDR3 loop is CASSLGGVFGYTF. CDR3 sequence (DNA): TGTGCCAGCAGTTTAGGAGGGGTCTTTGGCTACACCTTC.

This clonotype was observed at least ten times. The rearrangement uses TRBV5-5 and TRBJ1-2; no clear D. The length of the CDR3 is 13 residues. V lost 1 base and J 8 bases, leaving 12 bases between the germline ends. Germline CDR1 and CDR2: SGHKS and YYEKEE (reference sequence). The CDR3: CASSLSAAGGYTF. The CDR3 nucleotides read TGTGCCAGCAGCTTGTCCGCAGCTGGGGGCTACACCTTC.

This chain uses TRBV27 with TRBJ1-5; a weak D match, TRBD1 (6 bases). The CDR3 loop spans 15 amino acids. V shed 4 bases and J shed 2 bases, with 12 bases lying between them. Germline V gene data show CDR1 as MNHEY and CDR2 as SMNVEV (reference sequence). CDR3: CASSWGGAGNQPQHF. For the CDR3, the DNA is TGTGCCAGCAGTTGGGGGGGGGCTGGCAATCAGCCCCAGCATTTT.

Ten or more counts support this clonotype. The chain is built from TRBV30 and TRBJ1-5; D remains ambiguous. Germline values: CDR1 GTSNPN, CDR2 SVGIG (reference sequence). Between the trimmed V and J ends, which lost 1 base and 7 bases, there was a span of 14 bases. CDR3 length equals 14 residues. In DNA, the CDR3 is TGTGCCTGGAGTGGCGGGATGTCCGGCCAGCCCCAGCATTTT. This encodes CAWSGGMSGQPQHF.

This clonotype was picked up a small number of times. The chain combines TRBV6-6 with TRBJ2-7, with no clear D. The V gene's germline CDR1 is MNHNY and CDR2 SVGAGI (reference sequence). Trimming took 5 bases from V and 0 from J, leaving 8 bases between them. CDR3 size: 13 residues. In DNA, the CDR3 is TGTGCCAGCAGTGACTTTAGCTCCTACGAGCAGTACGTC. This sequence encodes CASSDFSSYEQYV.

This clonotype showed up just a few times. CDR3 sequence reads: CASSLSARGGTDTQYF. CDR3 in DNA: TGCGCCAGCAGCTTGTCGGCGCGGGGGGGCACAGATACGCAGTATTTT. The chain employs TRBV5-1 and TRBJ2-3; TRBD2 matches 8 bases. Trimming cost V 1 base and J 1 base; bases outside gene matches: 5. Germline values: CDR1 SGHRS, CDR2 YFSETQ. The CDR3 is made up of 16 amino acids.

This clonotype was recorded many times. The CDR3 loop is CASSRKAVGLLEQYF. The CDR3 DNA follows: TGTGCCAGTAGTAGAAAGGCGGTCGGGCTCCTCGAGCAGTACTTC. The gene calls are TRBV19 and TRBJ2-7; D unclear. Trimming pared 4 bases from V and 6 bases from J, leaving 19 bases between. Germline V gives CDR1 LNHDA, CDR2 SQIVND (reference sequence). The CDR3 is made up of 15 amino acids.

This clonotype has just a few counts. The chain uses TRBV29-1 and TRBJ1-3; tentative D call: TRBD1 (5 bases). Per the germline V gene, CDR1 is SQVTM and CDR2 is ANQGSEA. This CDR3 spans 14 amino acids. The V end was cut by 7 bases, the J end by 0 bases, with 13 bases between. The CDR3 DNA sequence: TGCAGCGGGGCGGGGGGAAGCTCTGGAAACACCATATATTTT. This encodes CSGAGGSSGNTIYF.

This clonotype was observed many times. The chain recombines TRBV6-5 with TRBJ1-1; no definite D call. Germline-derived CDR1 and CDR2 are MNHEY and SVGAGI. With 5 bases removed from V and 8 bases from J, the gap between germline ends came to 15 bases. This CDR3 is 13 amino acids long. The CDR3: CASSDSEGLEAFF. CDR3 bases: TGTGCCAGCAGTGATTCCGAGGGCCTCGAAGCTTTCTTT.